The present entry profiles one TCR beta chain with its context. The entry originates in a study of blood T cell repertoires in COVID-19. On the study more broadly: The origin of the acute and convalescent COVID-19 samples was the United States, Italy and Spain. From T cells, B-cell-depleted T cells, or PBMCs came the material, which was cDNA or gDNA.

Authors' methods: How many nucleated cells were present was estimated from reference gene primer amplification. Measured with immunoSEQ multiplex PCR; TCRdb has only the in-frame clones, and not every one. V and J calls and clone size are given by that table; D and trimming were obtained from the DNA. The profile shows around 68,000 clones, over 80% of them singletons. With 6 bases removed from V and 4 bases from J, the gap between germline ends came to 19 bases. The CDR3 sequence is 16 residues long. Germline-derived CDR1 and CDR2 are KGHSH and LQKENI. The sample consisted of peripheral blood. V gene TRBV18 combines with J gene TRBJ1-5; D remains unclear. The receptor was derived from a human donor in a cohort sampled during active COVID-19. For the CDR3, the DNA is TGTGCCAGCTCCCCTCAAATCCGGGGTCAAAATCAGCCCCAGCATTTT. Translating gives CASSPQIRGQNQPQHF. Full variable domain (outside the CDR3, taken from reference TRBV18 and TRBJ1-5): NAGVMQNPRHLVRRRGQEARLRCSPMKGHSHVYWYRQLPEEGLKFMVYLQKENIIDESGMPKERFSAEFPKEGPSILRIQQVVRGDSAAYFCASSPQIRGQNQPQHFGDGTRLSIL.